This entry describes one T cell receptor (beta chain). Original methodology: How many nucleated cells were present was estimated from reference gene primer amplification. Some clones are missing from TCRdb's copy, which holds only in-frame ones; the method was immunoSEQ multiplex PCR. Clone size and V and J calls were adopted from that table, with D and trimming inferred from the DNA. The sample shows around 260,000 clones, 86% of them seen only once. This sample stems from a study of blood T cell repertoires in COVID-19. Across the whole study: The cDNA or gDNA used as material had been derived from T cells, B-cell-depleted T cells, or PBMCs.

The CDR3 runs 14 residues. CDR1 SGHDT and CDR2 YYEEEE come from the germline V gene. V was clipped by 0 bases and J by 4 bases, with 11 bases between them. Sequences were obtained from peripheral blood. The clonotype comes from a woman aged 25 to 39 with active or convalescent COVID-19. This chain connects TRBV5-6 to TRBJ2-7, with D uncertain. The CDR3: CASSLGIDPYEQYF. CDR3 nucleotides: TGTGCCAGCAGCTTGGGTATAGATCCTTACGAGCAGTACTTC.